These 21 T cell receptor beta chains share one sample of origin, sequenced in a study of radiotherapy plus CTLA-4 blockade in lung cancer. Libraries were prepared by immunoSEQ multiplex PCR; TCRdb keeps only in-frame clonotypes and omits some of them. The table shows about 97,000 clones, with 65% to 80% occurring only once. This specimen consisted of peripheral blood, obtained from a patient treated with radiotherapy plus ipilimumab. These receptors came from a human donor with non-small cell lung cancer who had a partial response to radiotherapy plus ipilimumab. Some clones in this sample may be carry-over from other donors' samples.

The rearrangement links TRBV7-6 to TRBJ2-3; no clear D gene. Trimming removed 3 bases from V and 3 bases from J, with 10 bases in between. The CDR3 is made up of 14 amino acids. Looked up from germline, CDR1 is SGHVS and CDR2 is FNYEAQ. The CDR3 region is CASSFLLRTDTQYF. The CDR3 nucleotides read TGTGCCAGCAGCTTCCTACTCCGGACAGATACGCAGTATTTT.

The chain recombines TRBV7-2 with TRBJ1-5; 7 nucleotides agree with TRBD1. V gave up 6 bases and J gave up 1 base; unmatched junction bases: 0. The germline V gene has CDR1 SGHTA and CDR2 FQGNSA. The length of the CDR3 is 13 residues. The CDR3 nucleotides are TGTGCCAGCAGGGGACAGAGCAATCAGCCCCAGCATTTT. Amino acids: CASRGQSNQPQHF.

This clone was seen once. The chain joins TRBV18 to TRBJ2-5; 8 bases line up with TRBD1. After removal of 3 bases from V and 5 bases from J, the junction contained 8 bases not matched to a gene. This CDR3 region has 15 residues. Germline values: CDR1 KGHSH, CDR2 LQKENI. The CDR3 DNA reads TGTGCCAGCTCACCCAGACAGGGGCTTAGGGAGACCCAGTACTTC. Translation gives CASSPRQGLRETQYF. Full variable domain (rest looked up from reference TRBV18 and TRBJ2-5): NAGVMQNPRHLVRRRGQEARLRCSPMKGHSHVYWYRQLPEEGLKFMVYLQKENIIDESGMPKERFSAEFPKEGPSILRIQQVVRGDSAAYFCASSPRQGLRETQYFGPGTRLLVL.

This sequence joins TRBV6-1 and TRBJ1-4; unclear D gene. Trimming pared 1 base from V and 5 bases from J, leaving 14 bases between. The germline CDR1 and CDR2 sequences are MNHNS and SASEGT. This CDR3 is built from 16 residues. The CDR3 loop is CASSEGLGPGNEKLFF. DNA for the CDR3: TGTGCCAGCAGTGAAGGATTAGGGCCGGGGAATGAAAAACTGTTTTTT.

The chain uses TRBV9 and TRBJ1-1, with 12 bases aligning to TRBD1. The CDR3 sequence is 15 residues long. V was pared by 3 bases and J by 8 bases, with 8 bases of the junction left unmatched. Germline V CDR1 and CDR2: SGDLS, YYNGEE. The CDR3 protein is CASSGTGQGAGEAFF. The CDR3 DNA is TGTGCCAGCAGCGGGACGGGACAGGGGGCGGGAGAAGCTTTCTTT. The whole variable domain, remainder taken from reference TRBV9 and TRBJ1-1, is DSGVTQTPKHLITATGQRVTLRCSPRSGDLSVYWYQQSLDQGLQFLIQYYNGEERAKGNILERFSAQQFPDLHSELNLSSLELGDSALYFCASSGTGQGAGEAFFGQGTRLTVV.

This clone was counted a few times. V is TRBV6-5 and J is TRBJ1-6; D perhaps matches TRBD1 (6 bases). CDR1 MNHEY and CDR2 SVGAGI come from the germline V gene. The CDR3 sequence is 15 residues long. V was clipped by 0 bases and J by 7 bases, with 10 bases between them. The CDR3 coding sequence is TGTGCCAGCAGTTACTCACTGGGACACAATTCACCCCTCCACTTT. Amino acid sequence: CASSYSLGHNSPLHF.

The chain uses TRBV6-6 and TRBJ2-5; 8 bases match TRBD2. Looked up from germline, CDR1 is MNHNY and CDR2 is SVGAGI (reference sequence). Trimming took 8 bases from V and 2 from J; bases not matched to a gene: 7. The CDR3 loop spans 14 amino acids. CDR3 DNA sequence: TGTGCCAGCGGATTAGCGGGAAGACAAGAGACCCAGTACTTC. It encodes CASGLAGRQETQYF.

This clone came up once. The chain uses TRBV19 and TRBJ2-7, with D unclear. The germline CDR1 and CDR2 sequences are LNHDA and SQIVND (reference sequence). Trimming left V 3 bases short and J 2 bases short, with 2 bases between. There are 11 residues in the CDR3. The CDR3 here is CASSITYEQYF. CDR3 nucleotides: TGTGCCAGTAGTATTACCTACGAGCAGTACTTC.

This chain links TRBV7-2 with TRBJ2-7; a weak D match, TRBD2 (6 bases). Trimming took off 3 bases at V and 3 bases at J, with 12 bases between the two ends. Germline CDR1 SGHTA, CDR2 FQGNSA. The CDR3 is 14 amino acids. The CDR3 sequence is CASSFGGIFYEQYF. As DNA, the CDR3 is TGTGCCAGCAGCTTTGGGGGGATCTTCTACGAGCAGTACTTC.

The CDR3 reads CATGRGLQPQHF. The DNA of the CDR3 is TGTGCCACGGGCAGGGGGCTCCAGCCCCAGCATTTT. This rearrangement joins TRBV15 to TRBJ1-5; TRBD1 aligns across 8 bases. In germline, CDR1 is LNHNV, CDR2 YYDKDF (reference sequence). The CDR3 runs to 12 residues. The V segment lost 9 bases and the J segment 7 bases; nucleotides outside the gene matches: 5.

The genes are TRBV4-3 and TRBJ2-7; 7 nucleotides match TRBD1. Unmatched junction bases numbered 6, after V lost 4 bases and J lost 0 bases. There are 15 residues in the CDR3. Per the germline V gene, CDR1 is LGHNA and CDR2 is YSLEER. CDR3 region: CASSRERGLSYEQYF. The CDR3 DNA reads TGCGCCAGCAGCCGGGAGAGGGGGCTCTCCTACGAGCAGTACTTC.

V and J are TRBV5-1 and TRBJ2-6, with TRBD1 matching over 9 bases. In germline, CDR1 is SGHRS, CDR2 YFSETQ. This CDR3 has 17 residues. J lost 2 bases, V lost 3 bases, and 6 bases had no gene match. The CDR3 spells CASSSGTGPTGANVLTF. Here the CDR3 DNA reads TGCGCCAGCAGCTCCGGGACAGGGCCTACTGGGGCCAACGTCCTGACTTTC.

This chain joins TRBV28 and TRBJ1-4; 8 bases are shared with TRBD1. The CDR3 spans 14 residues. V dropped 3 bases and J dropped 6; count of bases not matched to a gene: 3. Looked up from germline, CDR1 is MDHEN and CDR2 is SYDVKM. The CDR3 loop is CASSFQGADEKLFF. CDR3 in DNA: TGTGCCAGCAGTTTTCAGGGGGCGGATGAAAAACTGTTTTTT.

This clone was found once. The same CDR3 arises from other DNA sequences in this sample as well. The rearrangement uses TRBV9 and TRBJ1-1; unclear D gene. The germline V gene has CDR1 SGDLS and CDR2 YYNGEE. Between the trimmed V and J ends, which lost 2 bases and 2 bases, there was a span of 7 bases. The CDR3 extends over 13 amino acids. CDR3 residues: CASSVAVNTEAFF. The DNA for the CDR3 is TGTGCCAGCAGCGTGGCCGTTAACACTGAAGCTTTCTTT.

The chain carries TRBV7-8 and TRBJ1-5; no clear D. This CDR3 spans 14 amino acids. V lost 1 base to trimming and J lost 0 bases, with 4 bases between them. Germline lookup yields CDR1 SGHVS and CDR2 FQNEAQ. The CDR3 region has the DNA TGTGCCAGCAGCTTAGTCAATAGCAATCAGCCCCAGCATTTT. Translation gives CASSLVNSNQPQHF.

The count of this clone is one. V gene TRBV29-1 combines with J gene TRBJ1-1; 8 nucleotides align to TRBD1. Looked up from germline, CDR1 is SQVTM and CDR2 is ANQGSEA. The length of the CDR3 is 14 residues. V shed 6 bases and J 1 base; nucleotides not matched to a gene: 7. The CDR3 reads CSVDRTGTNTEAFF. The CDR3 DNA is TGCAGCGTCGACCGGACAGGGACGAACACTGAAGCTTTCTTT.

This clone has more than one count but fewer than ten. The chain is built from TRBV21-1 and TRBJ1-2; TRBD1, the D gene given by the table, was not confirmed from the DNA. TRBV21-1 counts as a pseudogene. The CDR3 runs 14 residues. The CDR3 is CASIGRQGARGYTF. The CDR3 nucleotides read TGTGCCAGCATAGGGAGACAGGGGGCGCGTGGCTACACCTTC.

The chain combines TRBV6-1 with TRBJ2-3, with D maybe TRBD1 (6 bases). V was clipped by 10 bases and J by 1 base, with 12 bases between them. The germline CDR1 and CDR2 sequences are MNHNS and SASEGT. The CDR3 length is 13 residues. CDR3 amino acids: CAIGRGRTDTQYF. CDR3 DNA: TGTGCCATAGGCAGGGGACGCACAGATACGCAGTATTTT.

This clone was counted ten times or more. The chain has TRBV27 and TRBJ1-2; D unresolved. The CDR3 runs 14 residues. Trimming stripped 3 bases from V and 4 bases from J, with 12 bases between. The V gene's germline CDR1 is MNHEY and CDR2 SMNVEV (reference sequence). CDR3 protein: CASSLPGGLYGYTF. The CDR3 DNA is TGTGCCAGCAGTTTGCCAGGTGGCCTCTATGGCTACACCTTC.

The V and J genes are TRBV11-2 and TRBJ1-2, with 9 bases that match TRBD1. V lost 1 base, J lost 2 bases, and 5 bases stayed unmatched. Germline loops: CDR1 SGHAT, CDR2 FQNNGV. The CDR3 length is 16 residues. In DNA form, the CDR3 reads TGTGCCAGCAGCTTAGTAGTAACAGGGGGCAACTATGGCTACACCTTC. This translates into CASSLVVTGGNYGYTF.

The chain links TRBV5-1 to TRBJ2-7; TRBD1 matches 9 bases. The V gene end was trimmed by 4 bases and the J gene end by 3 bases; junction bases not matched to a gene: 2. Germline V CDR1 and CDR2: SGHRS, YFSETQ. The CDR3 has 13 residues. The CDR3 here is CASSRGQGYEQYF. DNA of the CDR3: TGCGCCAGCAGCAGGGGACAGGGCTACGAGCAGTACTTC.